The text below deals with one T cell receptor (beta chain). In its sample, this clone was seen once. Its target antigen remains unknown. Base-call qualities are not available, and no considerably larger clone is one nucleotide away. The data were taken from a study of control samples from healthy donors and cancer patients (dated by TCRdb to about 2020). Library generation was performed with the immunoSEQ multiplex PCR assay. This immuneACCESS table, as held by TCRdb, lists in-frame sequences with V and J called but not all clones. Of the missing ones, under half trace to an unresolved V gene in checked studies; the others have no known cause. The sample profile shows roughly 60,000 clones; less than 95% of them were found once. The ten most abundant clones make up less than 4.5% of the sample. From the cysteine through the phenylalanine, the CDR3 covers 16 amino acids. This entry keeps only the CDR3 DNA: 48 bases, framed from base 1. Between the V and J ends, shortened by 6 bases and 2 bases respectively, the junction contains 19 bases. Based on the germline V gene, the CDR1 and CDR2 sequences are KGHSH and LQKENI.

What was sequenced was blood. This TCR came from a man aged 30 to 39 in good health. The V and J genes are TRBV18 and TRBJ1-1; TRBD1 is a weak D gene call, 5 bases matching. The nucleotide sequence is given as TGTGCCAGCTCCGTGCGGGGGGGTTCGGGTAACACTGAAGCTTTCTTT. Protein translation: CASSVRGGSGNTEAFF. Supplemented by the reference TRBV18 and TRBJ1-1 proteins around the CDR3, the complete variable domain is NAGVMQNPRHLVRRRGQEARLRCSPMKGHSHVYWYRQLPEEGLKFMVYLQKENIIDESGMPKERFSAEFPKEGPSILRIQQVVRGDSAAYFCASSVRGGSGNTEAFFGQGTRLTVV.